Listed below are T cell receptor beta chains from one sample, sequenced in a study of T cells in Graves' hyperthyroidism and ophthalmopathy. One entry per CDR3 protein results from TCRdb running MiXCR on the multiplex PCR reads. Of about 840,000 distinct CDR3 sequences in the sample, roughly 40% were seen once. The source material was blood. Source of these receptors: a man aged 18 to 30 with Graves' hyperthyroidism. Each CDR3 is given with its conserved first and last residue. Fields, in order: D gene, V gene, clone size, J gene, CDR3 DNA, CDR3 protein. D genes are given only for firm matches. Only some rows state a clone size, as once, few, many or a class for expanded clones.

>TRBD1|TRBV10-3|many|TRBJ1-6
TGTGCCATCAGTCCGGGACAGGGCCTTAATTCACCCCTCCACTTT
CAISPGQGLNSPLHF
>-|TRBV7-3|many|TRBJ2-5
TGTGCCAGCAGCTTAATGGGCGGGCAAGAGACCCAGTACTTC
CASSLMGGQETQYF
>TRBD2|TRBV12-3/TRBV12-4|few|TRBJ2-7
TGTGCCAGCAGTTACTCCGGGAGGTACGAGCAGTACTTC
CASSYSGRYEQYF
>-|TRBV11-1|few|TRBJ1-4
TGTGCCAGCAGCCCGGAAGACGGTGAAAAACTGTTTTTT
CASSPEDGEKLFF
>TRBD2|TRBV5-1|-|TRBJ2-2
TGCGCCAGCACCTTCGGGGGGGACGGCGGGGAGCTGTTTTTT
CASTFGGDGGELFF
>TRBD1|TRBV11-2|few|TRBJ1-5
TGTGCCAGCAGCTTAGAGACAGGGAGCCTAGGGCCCCAGCATTTT
CASSLETGSLGPQHF
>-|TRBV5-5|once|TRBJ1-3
TGTGCCAGCAGCGTCGGACCGACACTGCCGGACACCATATATTTT
CASSVGPTLPDTIYF
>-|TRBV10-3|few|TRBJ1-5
TGTGCCAGCAGTGAAGGAGGTTTTCAGCCCCAGCATTTT
CASSEGGFQPQHF
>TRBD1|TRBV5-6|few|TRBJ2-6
TGTGCCAGCAGCTGGCCGGGACAGGGGGTGACTGGGGCCAACGTCCTGACTTTC
CASSWPGQGVTGANVLTF
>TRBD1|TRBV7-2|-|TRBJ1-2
TGTGCCAGCAGCTTAGAACAGGGGTGGGGTTTCTATGGCTACACCTTC
CASSLEQGWGFYGYTF
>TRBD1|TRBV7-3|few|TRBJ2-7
TGTGCCAGCAGCTTAGATACAGGACAGGGCTACGAGCAGTACTTC
CASSLDTGQGYEQYF
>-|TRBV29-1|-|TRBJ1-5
TGCAGCCCACACGGTTCCAATCAGCCCCAGCATTTT
CSPHGSNQPQHF
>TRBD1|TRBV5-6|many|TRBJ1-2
TGTGCCAGCAGTAGGACAGGGCCGGGCTACACCTTT
CASSRTGPGYTF
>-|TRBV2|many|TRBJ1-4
TGTGCCAGCAGTGTCCGCCTCCAGGAGGGCTTTGAAAAACTGTTTTTT
CASSVRLQEGFEKLFF
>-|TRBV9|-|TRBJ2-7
TGTGCCAGCAGCCAAGTGAGGGCCGGCAGCTCCTACGAGCAGTACTTC
CASSQVRAGSSYEQYF
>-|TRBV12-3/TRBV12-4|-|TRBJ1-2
TGTGCCAGCACCGGGACCGCCAAGGGCTATGGCTACACCTTC
CASTGTAKGYGYTF
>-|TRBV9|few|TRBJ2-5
TGTGCCAGCAGCGTAGGGGGCGTACAAGAGACCCAGTACTTC
CASSVGGVQETQYF
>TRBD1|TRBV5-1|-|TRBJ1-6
TGCGCCAGCAACCTCGGGACAGTTAATTCACCCCTCCACTTT
CASNLGTVNSPLHF
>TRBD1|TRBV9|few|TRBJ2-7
TGTGCCAGCAGCGATTCCGGGACAGGGAGGTACGAGCAGTACTTC
CASSDSGTGRYEQYF
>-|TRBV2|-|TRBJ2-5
TGTGCCAGCATCACAGAGGAGACCCAGTACTTC
CASITEETQYF
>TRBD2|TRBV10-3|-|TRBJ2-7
TGTGCCACTGGCGGGGGGGCGAACTTC
CATGGGANF
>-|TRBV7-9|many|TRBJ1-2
TGTGCCAGCAGCTACCGGGACATGTACGGCTACACCTTC
CASSYRDMYGYTF
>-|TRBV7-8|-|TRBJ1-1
TGTGCCAGCAGCCCGTATCGGGGATCGAACACTGAAGCTTTCTTT
CASSPYRGSNTEAFF
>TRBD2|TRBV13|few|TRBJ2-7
TGTGCCAGCAGCCCGGGGGGGTCGGAATACGAGCAGTACTTC
CASSPGGSEYEQYF
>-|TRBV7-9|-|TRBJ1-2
TGTGCCAGCAGCTCTACGACAGAGCTCCTCTATGGCTACACCTTC
CASSSTTELLYGYTF
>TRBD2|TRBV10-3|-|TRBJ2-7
TGTGCCATCAGTGCCGCCGGGAGGGCCGGATACGAGCAGTACTTC
CAISAAGRAGYEQYF
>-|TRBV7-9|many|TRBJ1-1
TGTGCCAGCAGCCCTAGGACAGATGAAGCTTTCTTT
CASSPRTDEAFF
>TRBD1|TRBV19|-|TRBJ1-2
TGTGCCAGTAGTATAGAAGGGGGCTTGGGTCCTGGCCACACCTTC
CASSIEGGLGPGHTF
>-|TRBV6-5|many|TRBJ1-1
TGTGCCAGCAGTCCTTCCCCTGAAGCTTTCTTT
CASSPSPEAFF
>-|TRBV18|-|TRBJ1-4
TGTGCCAGCTCTCCGACGGGACACGGTGAAAAACTGTTTTTT
CASSPTGHGEKLFF
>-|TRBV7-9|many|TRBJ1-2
TGTGCCAGCCAACAGGGCTTTAACTATGGCTACACCTTC
CASQQGFNYGYTF
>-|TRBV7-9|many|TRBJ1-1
TGTGCCAGCAGCTGGTACGGGGAGGACACTGAAGCTTTCTTT
CASSWYGEDTEAFF
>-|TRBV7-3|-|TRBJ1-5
TGTGCCAGCAGCCCGCTCCAGGGGAGGGGCCGCAATCAGCCCCAGCATTTT
CASSPLQGRGRNQPQHF
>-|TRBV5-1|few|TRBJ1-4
TGCGCCAGCAGGACCCGGCCTGGAGGTGAAAAACTGTTTTTT
CASRTRPGGEKLFF
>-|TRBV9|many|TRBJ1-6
TGTGCCAGCAGCGTAGGAGTCCACTCACCCCTCCACTTT
CASSVGVHSPLHF
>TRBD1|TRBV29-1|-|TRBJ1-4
TGCAGCGTTGAAAGGGACAGGGGGGGCGAGAAACTGTTTTTT
CSVERDRGGEKLFF
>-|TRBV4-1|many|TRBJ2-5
TGCGCCAGCAGCCAGCCGGGACACCGAGAGACCCAGTACTTC
CASSQPGHRETQYF
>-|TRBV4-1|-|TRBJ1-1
TGCGCCAGCAGCCAAGCAATTACAGGGAACACTGAAGCTTTCTTT
CASSQAITGNTEAFF
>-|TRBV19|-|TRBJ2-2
TGTGCCAGTATGGGGCCCAGGTTGCTGAACACCGGGGAGCTGTTTTTT
CASMGPRLLNTGELFF